This is a list of T cell receptor beta chains from one sample in a study of vaccination and CD4 T cells after COVID-19. The antigens of these receptors remain unknown. TCRdb itself ran the PCR reads through MiXCR, one entry per CDR3 protein. Among about 15,000 distinct CDR3 sequences listed, about 53% were seen once. The sequencing used CD4+ T cells from blood, cultured in vitro, collected before SARS-CoV-2 vaccination. The receptors derive from a human donor who had recovered from COVID-19. CDR3s include the opening cysteine and the closing phenylalanine or tryptophan. Fields, in order: V gene, J gene, CDR3 protein.

TRBV21-1	TRBJ1-5	CASPYRGFSNQPQHF
TRBV4-1	TRBJ1-3	CASSLGGTGYSGNTIYF
TRBV28	TRBJ1-2	CASSQNYGYTF
TRBV7-2	TRBJ1-2	CASSVDRTPGYGYTF
TRBV7-2	TRBJ1-2	CASSAYRGANYGYTF
TRBV11-3	TRBJ1-1	CASSSHSGVTEAFF
TRBV28	TRBJ1-5	CASSLRGAGNQPQHF
TRBV2	TRBJ1-1	CASSVRKRDTEAFF
TRBV27	TRBJ1-2	CASSLEGGLNYGYTF
TRBV10-3	TRBJ1-1	CAIRPGPTAVAFF
TRBV20-1	TRBJ1-2	CSARDLKDSVINYGYTF
TRBV6-1	TRBJ2-2	CASSEAGGDTGELFF
TRBV27	TRBJ2-7	CASSPDRVPYEQYF
TRBV14	TRBJ1-1	CASSPRTGGTEAFF
TRBV27	TRBJ2-2	CASSLGQATGELFF
TRBV7-2	TRBJ2-7	CASSLDGTSLYEQYF
TRBV19	TRBJ2-7	CASSMGYEQYF
TRBV2	TRBJ2-1	CASSPGRTFNEQFF
TRBV2	TRBJ1-1	CASSGGQYTEAFF
TRBV4-1	TRBJ1-1	CASSQDRVRGGTEAFF
TRBV18	TRBJ1-5	CASSPGSSNQPQHF
TRBV12-3/TRBV12-4	TRBJ1-2	CASSRGSANYGYTF
TRBV7-9	TRBJ1-1	CASSSTTAGRTEAFF
TRBV19	TRBJ1-5	CASSKYRLGSNQPQHF
TRBV7-8	TRBJ1-5	CASRLGVRANNQPQHF
TRBV11-3	TRBJ2-5	CASSSLGLAEPEETQYF
TRBV6-1	TRBJ2-6	CASRAGQLSGANVLTF
TRBV19	TRBJ1-1	CASSTTANTEAFF
TRBV11-2	TRBJ1-5	CASSKSGSGANQPQHF